Listed below are T cell receptor beta chains from one sample, sequenced in a study of T-cell reconstitution after alpha-beta-depleted transplantation in children. TCRdb re-derived calls from the PCR reads in MiXCR, one entry per CDR3 protein. The table has hundreds of thousands of distinct CDR3 sequences, roughly 13% seen once. The sequences come from PBMCs, mostly from graft donor cells, collected 360 days after TCRalphabeta/CD19-depleted stem cell transplant. The receptors here all came from a male patient between 10 and 17 years old who had a stem cell transplant for acute myeloid leukemia, so the T cells may come from the graft donor. The CDR3 runs from the conserved cysteine through the conserved F or W. The D gene is left open where the match is weak. Expanded clones get a size class; other rows say once, few or many, or leave the size out.

d_gene: TRBD2; v_gene: TRBV20-1; abundance: few; j_gene: TRBJ2-7; CDR3nt: TGCAGTGCCGACCCCGGGAGGGCCTGGGAGCAGTACTTC; CDR3aa: CSADPGRAWEQYF
d_gene: NA; v_gene: TRBV20-1; abundance: few; j_gene: TRBJ2-7; CDR3nt: TGCAGTGCTAGTCTTCAGACCGGGCTTTACTCCTACGAGCAGTACTTC; CDR3aa: CSASLQTGLYSYEQYF
d_gene: NA; v_gene: TRBV9; abundance: few; j_gene: TRBJ2-7; CDR3nt: TGTGCCAGCAGCCCCGTGGGCGGGATCGACGAGCAGTACTTC; CDR3aa: CASSPVGGIDEQYF
d_gene: NA; v_gene: TRBV24-1; abundance: few; j_gene: TRBJ1-1; CDR3nt: TGTGCCACCCGGACGGACCTGAACACTGAAGCTTTCTTT; CDR3aa: CATRTDLNTEAFF
d_gene: TRBD1; v_gene: TRBV15; abundance: few; j_gene: TRBJ2-1; CDR3nt: TGTGCCACCAGCAGGACCCCGGGACAGGGGTTCAATGAGCAGTTCTTC; CDR3aa: CATSRTPGQGFNEQFF
d_gene: NA; v_gene: TRBV7-8; abundance: NA; j_gene: TRBJ1-5; CDR3nt: TGTGCCAGCAGCTTAACCCGGGAGGGCTCCCAGCATTTT; CDR3aa: CASSLTREGSQHF
d_gene: TRBD1; v_gene: TRBV12-3/TRBV12-4; abundance: NA; j_gene: TRBJ1-5; CDR3nt: TGTGCCAGCAGCTACGTCGCAGGGGGTATGCAGCCCCAGCATTTT; CDR3aa: CASSYVAGGMQPQHF
d_gene: TRBD2; v_gene: TRBV24-1; abundance: NA; j_gene: TRBJ2-6; CDR3nt: TGTGCCACCAGTGAACCGACTAGCGACTCTGGGGCCAACGTCCTGACTTTC; CDR3aa: CATSEPTSDSGANVLTF
d_gene: TRBD2; v_gene: TRBV7-9; abundance: many; j_gene: TRBJ2-3; CDR3nt: TGTGCCAGCAGCTCCGGACTAGCGGGAGGTGCGGCAGATACGCAGTATTTT; CDR3aa: CASSSGLAGGAADTQYF
d_gene: NA; v_gene: TRBV4-3; abundance: few; j_gene: TRBJ2-1; CDR3nt: TGCGCCAGCAGCCAATCCCCGAGGGAGCAGTTCTTC; CDR3aa: CASSQSPREQFF
d_gene: NA; v_gene: TRBV24-1; abundance: NA; j_gene: TRBJ2-3; CDR3nt: TGTGCCACCAGTGATTTCGGGGGAGCGTCGTTGGATACGCAGTATTTT; CDR3aa: CATSDFGGASLDTQYF
d_gene: NA; v_gene: TRBV7-2; abundance: few; j_gene: TRBJ2-1; CDR3nt: TGTGCCACCAGCTTAGTAGGGGGGTCTGCGCAGTTCTTC; CDR3aa: CATSLVGGSAQFF